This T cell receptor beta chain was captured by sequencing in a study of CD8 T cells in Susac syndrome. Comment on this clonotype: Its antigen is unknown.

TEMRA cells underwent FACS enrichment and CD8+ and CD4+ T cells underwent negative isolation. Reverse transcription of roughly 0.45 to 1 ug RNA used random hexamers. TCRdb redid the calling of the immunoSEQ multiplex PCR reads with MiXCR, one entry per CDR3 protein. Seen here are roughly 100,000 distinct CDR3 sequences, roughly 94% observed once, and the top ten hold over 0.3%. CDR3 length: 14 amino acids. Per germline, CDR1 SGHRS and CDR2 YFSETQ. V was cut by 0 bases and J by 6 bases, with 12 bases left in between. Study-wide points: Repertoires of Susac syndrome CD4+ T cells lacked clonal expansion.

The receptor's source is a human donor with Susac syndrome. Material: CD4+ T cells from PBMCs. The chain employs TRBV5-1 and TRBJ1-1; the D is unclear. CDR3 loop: CASSLGGVPAEAFF. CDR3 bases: TGCGCCAGCAGCTTGGGCGGGGTTCCAGCTGAAGCTTTCTTT.